One and the same sample provided the 18 T cell receptor beta chains below, sequenced in a study of molecular identifiers for immune sequencing clone quantification. One entry per CDR3 protein, called by TCRdb with MiXCR from the PCR reads. Of around 480,000 distinct CDR3 sequences listed, under 30% are singletons. Sequencing used naive CD8+ T cells from blood, with Jurkat cell RNA spiked in. Subset in this sample: FACS-sorted CD8+CD4-CCR7+CD45RA+ naive T cells. The origin of the receptors is a human donor in good health. Some libraries in this study had Jurkat cell RNA spiked in.

The V call is TRBV7-9, the J call TRBJ1-1; 8 nucleotides align to TRBD1. Trimming removed 7 bases from V and 3 bases from J; junction bases left unmatched: 7. Germline V gene lookup returns CDR1 SEHNR and CDR2 FQNEAQ (reference sequence). This CDR3 has 14 amino acids. The CDR3 spells CASKDRAQDTEAFF. CDR3 sequence (DNA): TGTGCCAGCAAGGACAGGGCTCAAGACACTGAAGCTTTCTTT.

CDR3 in DNA: TGCGCCAGCAGCTCTGGACAGGTGATGTCTCCGCAGTATTTT. As protein: CASSSGQVMSPQYF. This chain joins TRBV5-1 and TRBJ2-3; 7 bases fit TRBD1. The CDR3 loop spans 14 amino acids. The germline gives CDR1 SGHRS, CDR2 YFSETQ. The ends lost 3 bases at V and 10 bases at J; junction bases unmatched: 11.

This chain links TRBV4-1 with TRBJ2-1; a possible D gene is TRBD2 (5 bases). Looked up from germline, CDR1 is MGHRA and CDR2 is YSYEKL. V gave up 0 bases and J gave up 7 bases, with 13 bases separating them. The length of the CDR3 is 15 residues. Here the CDR3 reads CASSQEDGERNEQFF. CDR3 coding DNA: TGCGCCAGCAGCCAAGAAGATGGGGAGAGAAATGAGCAGTTCTTC.

V usage is TRBV7-9 and J usage is TRBJ2-1; 8 bases agree with TRBD2. Germline CDR1 is SEHNR and CDR2 is FQNEAQ (reference sequence). The CDR3 sequence is 16 residues long. Losses at the gene ends were 6 bases for V and 9 bases for J; bases not matched to a gene: 16. This CDR3 is CASRRRITGGPSEQFF. CDR3 DNA: TGTGCCAGCAGGAGAAGGATAACGGGGGGGCCTTCTGAGCAGTTCTTC.

This clonotype was seen at least ten times. The V gene is TRBV6-5, the J gene TRBJ2-3, with 8 bases that match TRBD2. Unmatched junction bases numbered 16, after V lost 11 bases and J lost 3 bases. CDR3 length: 16 amino acids. In germline, CDR1 is MNHEY, CDR2 SVGAGI. The CDR3: CACSPLAGGMTDTQYF. The CDR3 DNA is TGTGCCTGCTCACCCCTGGCGGGGGGTATGACAGATACGCAGTATTTT.

The chain carries TRBV7-2 and TRBJ2-7; 12 positions agree with TRBD2. Germline V gives CDR1 SGHTA, CDR2 FQGNSA. CDR3 length equals 16 residues. V lost 1 base and J lost 5; bases outside the gene matches: 6. The CDR3 region is CASSLERTSGMDEQYF. CDR3 bases: TGTGCCAGCAGCTTAGAAAGGACTAGCGGGATGGACGAGCAGTACTTC.

As concerns this clonotype: This likely comes from a read error, as the CDR3 has no conserved phenylalanine or tryptophan at its end. V is TRBV9 and J is TRBJ2-3, with a possible D match to TRBD1 (6 bases). This CDR3 contains 16 residues. Germline assignment: CDR1 SGDLS and CDR2 YYNGEE. V was clipped by 3 bases and J by 4 bases, with 18 bases between them. The CDR3 loop reads CASSAEGHREPDTQYL. The CDR3 nucleotides read TGTGCCAGCAGCGCCGAGGGACACCGAGAACCAGATACGCAGTATCTT.

The sample holds many counts of this clonotype. This chain connects TRBV5-4 to TRBJ2-1; maybe TRBD2 (5 bases). The CDR3 is made up of 13 amino acids. Germline assignment: CDR1 SGHNT and CDR2 YYREEE (reference sequence). V was trimmed by 9 bases and J by 10 bases, leaving 20 bases between them. The CDR3 DNA sequence: TGTGCCACCTCTTCCCTAGCTTCACCCGAGCAGTTCTTC. It yields the protein CATSSLASPEQFF.

This clonotype occurred a few times. The gene calls are TRBV29-1 and TRBJ2-6, with a tentative D call TRBD2 (5 bases). The germline V gene has CDR1 SQVTM and CDR2 ANQGSEA. The CDR3 length is 16 residues. Trimming left V 6 bases short and J 0 bases short, with 15 bases between. The CDR3 protein is CSVWESILSGANVLTF. CDR3 DNA sequence: TGCAGCGTGTGGGAGAGCATACTCTCTGGGGCCAACGTCCTGACTTTC.

The chain combines TRBV7-3 with TRBJ2-3; 11 bases align to TRBD2. Germline lookup yields CDR1 SGHTA and CDR2 FQGTGA. The CDR3 length is 15 residues. V trimming: 6 bases; J trimming: 6 bases; junction bases outside the gene matches: 8. The CDR3 DNA reads as TGTGCCAGCAGGACACTAGCGGGAGTTGTGGATACGCAGTATTTT. This gives the protein CASRTLAGVVDTQYF.

The chain's CDR3 is CASSLARIHYGYTF. CDR3 bases: TGTGCCAGCAGCTTAGCCCGGATACACTATGGCTACACCTTC. J is TRBJ1-2 and V is TRBV13; D ambiguous. With 1 base removed from V and 3 bases from J, the gap between germline ends came to 9 bases. Germline V CDR1 and CDR2: PRHDT, FYEKMQ (reference sequence). This CDR3 spans 14 amino acids.

The chain has TRBV27 and TRBJ1-2; D is uncertain. Germline V gives CDR1 MNHEY, CDR2 SMNVEV (reference sequence). Deletions cut 3 bases from V and 0 bases from J, with 8 bases between. CDR3 length: 14 residues. The CDR3 here is CASSFNVANYGYTF. CDR3 in DNA: TGTGCCAGCAGTTTTAATGTGGCTAACTATGGCTACACCTTC.

This clonotype was seen many times. V usage is TRBV6-2 or TRBV6-3 and J usage is TRBJ2-3; TRBD2 might be the D (5 bases). Trimming removed 5 bases at V and 3 bases at J, with 12 bases between. Per the germline V gene, CDR1 is MNHEY and CDR2 is SVGEGT. The length of the CDR3 is 14 residues. CDR3 coding DNA: TGTGCCAGCAGTGACTGGGAGAAGACAGATACGCAGTATTTT. Protein product: CASSDWEKTDTQYF.

This clonotype was detected only a few times. J is TRBJ2-7 and V is TRBV12-3 or TRBV12-4, with D unresolved. V shed 0 bases and J shed 2 bases, with 8 bases lying between them. This CDR3 has 14 residues. As DNA, the CDR3 is TGTGCCAGCAGTTTAGCAAGCAGAGCCTACGAGCAGTACTTC. Its protein is CASSLASRAYEQYF.

In regard to this clonotype: A read error is likely, as this CDR3 ends without the conserved phenylalanine or tryptophan. The chain recombines TRBV29-1 with TRBJ2-7; possibly TRBD1 for D (6 bases). The CDR3 loop spans 12 amino acids. The germline gives CDR1 SQVTM, CDR2 ANQGSEA. Deletions cut 2 bases from V and 6 bases from J, with 11 bases between. DNA for the CDR3: TGCAGCGTTGAAAGGGGGTTGAGCGAGCAGTACCTC. Amino acid sequence: CSVERGLSEQYL.

This chain joins TRBV20-1 and TRBJ2-3; maybe TRBD2 (6 bases). V lost 0 bases, J lost 2 bases, and 12 bases lay in between. CDR3 size: 15 residues. The germline CDR1 and CDR2 sequences are DFQATT and SNEGSKA (reference sequence). The CDR3: CSARDSPGATDTQYF. The CDR3 DNA sequence: TGCAGTGCTAGAGATAGCCCGGGAGCCACAGATACGCAGTATTTT.

This clonotype was counted ten times or more. The gene calls are TRBV7-2 and TRBJ2-7, with D tentatively TRBD1 (5 bases). Trimming took 11 bases from V and 7 from J, leaving 21 bases between them. The length of the CDR3 is 13 residues. In germline, CDR1 is SGHTA, CDR2 FQGNSA. The CDR3 coding sequence is TGTGCCGTCCCCGGTAGGGGAAGGCTGGAGCAGTACTTC. The encoded protein is CAVPGRGRLEQYF.

This clonotype was counted once. Being one base from a much bigger clone, this may be a read error. The rearrangement links TRBV5-6 to TRBJ2-6, with D tentatively TRBD1 (5 bases). In germline, CDR1 is SGHDT, CDR2 YYEEEE. This CDR3 region has 15 residues. This chain's CDR3 is CASSLAVSGANVPTF. DNA of the CDR3: TGTGCCAGCAGCTTGGCTGTCTCTGGGGCCAACGTCCCGACTTTC.